Below are 31 T cell receptor beta chains sequenced from a single sample in a study of T cell changes during pregnancy in multiple sclerosis. Measured with immunoSEQ multiplex PCR; TCRdb has only the in-frame clones, and not every one. The repertoire has 65,000 to 70,000 clones, 91% of them found once; the top ten carry roughly 2.1%. The sequencing here drew on peripheral blood, taken in the first trimester of pregnancy. These receptor sequences come from a female donor with multiple sclerosis, enrolled in a pregnancy study.

This clone has just one count. The chain carries TRBV7-9 and TRBJ2-2; D is unclear. The CDR3 is 13 amino acids. Germline CDR1 is SEHNR and CDR2 is FQNEAQ (reference sequence). The V end lost 2 bases, the J end lost 5 bases, and 6 bases lay between the germline ends. The CDR3 sequence is CASSLTQTGELFF. The CDR3 region has the DNA TGTGCCAGCAGCTTAACACAGACCGGGGAGCTGTTTTTT.

This chain joins TRBV27 and TRBJ1-5; D perhaps matches TRBD1 (6 bases). Germline CDR1 and CDR2: MNHEY and SMNVEV (reference sequence). CDR3 length: 14 residues. The V end was cut by 6 bases, the J end by 1 base, with 10 bases between. The CDR3 spells CASSPGTSNQPQHF. CDR3 sequence (DNA): TGTGCCAGCAGCCCCGGGACAAGCAATCAGCCCCAGCATTTT.

The chain carries TRBV30 and TRBJ1-2; D not resolved. The CDR3 is 11 amino acids. Between the trimmed V and J ends, which lost 2 bases and 4 bases, there was a span of 5 bases. Germline CDR1 GTSNPN, CDR2 SVGIG (reference sequence). Here the CDR3 reads CAWSPGYGYTF. The CDR3 coding sequence is TGTGCCTGGAGTCCGGGCTATGGCTACACCTTC.

The genes are TRBV6-6 and TRBJ1-5; D is undetermined. The CDR3 is 13 residues long. Trimming removed 4 bases from V and 5 bases from J, with 9 bases in between. Per germline, CDR1 MNHNY and CDR2 SVGAGI (reference sequence). DNA of the CDR3: TGTGCCAGCAGTTCTAAACGCGATCAGCCCCAGCATTTT. It yields the protein CASSSKRDQPQHF.

With regard to this clone: An end of the junction differs from the germline gene, which may be a read error. Other nucleotide sequences in the sample specify the same CDR3. The chain joins TRBV6-1 to TRBJ2-2; the D gene is possibly TRBD2 (5 bases). This CDR3 is built from 13 residues. Germline-derived CDR1 and CDR2 are MNHNS and SASEGT. The CDR3 loop reads CASSGANTGELFF. The CDR3 nucleotides are TGTGCCAGCAGTGGGGCTAACACCGGGGAGCTGTTTTTC.

The chain carries TRBV9 and TRBJ1-1; the D gene is possibly TRBD1 (5 bases). The CDR3 length is 12 residues. V lost 3 bases, J lost 6 bases, and 9 bases lay in between. Germline CDR1 reads SGDLS; CDR2 reads YYNGEE. The CDR3 spells CASSAWGAEAFF. Here the CDR3 DNA reads TGTGCCAGCAGCGCATGGGGGGCTGAAGCTTTCTTT.

The V call is TRBV28, the J call TRBJ2-5; unclear D gene. CDR1 is MDHEN, CDR2 SYDVKM, per germline. Trimming removed 5 bases from V and 1 base from J, with 14 bases in between. The CDR3 loop spans 15 amino acids. The CDR3 reads CASSPPGGLQETQYF. The CDR3 bases are TGTGCCAGCAGTCCGCCTGGTGGGCTCCAAGAGACCCAGTACTTC.

V and J are TRBV6-1 and TRBJ1-1; D is uncertain. From germline, CDR1 is MNHNS and CDR2 SASEGT. This CDR3 spans 15 amino acids. The V gene lost 2 bases and the J gene lost 4 bases, with 14 bases spanning the gap. The DNA for the CDR3 is TGTGCCAGCAGTGAATTACCCTTAACCAGCACTGAAGCTTTCTTT. It encodes CASSELPLTSTEAFF.

This clone was counted only a few times. The chain recombines TRBV15 with TRBJ1-1; tentatively, D is TRBD1 (5 bases). Trimming cost V 3 bases and J 4 bases, with 9 bases left between them. Germline V gene data show CDR1 as LNHNV and CDR2 as YYDKDF (reference sequence). CDR3 length: 13 amino acids. The CDR3 DNA is TGTGCCACCAGCAGGTTAAGGGGCACTGAAGCTTTCTTT. Translation: CATSRLRGTEAFF. Combining the CDR3 with reference TRBV15 and TRBJ1-1 gives the whole variable domain DAMVIQNPRYQVTQFGKPVTLSCSQTLNHNVMYWYQQKSSQAPKLLFHYYDKDFNNEADTPDNFQSRRPNTSFCFLDIRSPGLGDTAMYLCATSRLRGTEAFFGQGTRLTVV.

V usage is TRBV5-4 and J usage is TRBJ2-3; 7 nucleotides match TRBD2. CDR3 size: 18 residues. J lost 1 base, V lost 1 base, and 12 bases had no gene match. CDR1 and CDR2 from the germline V gene are SGHNT and YYREEE (reference sequence). CDR3 nucleotides: TGTGCCAGCAGCTTGTATGCGAGCGGGATGTCTCGCACAGATACGCAGTATTTT. Protein product: CASSLYASGMSRTDTQYF. The variable domain in full, with the rest retrieved from reference TRBV5-4 and TRBJ2-3, is ETGVTQSPTHLIKTRGQQVTLRCSSQSGHNTVSWYQQALGQGPQFIFQYYREEENGRGNFPPRFSGLQFPNYSSELNVNALELDDSALYLCASSLYASGMSRTDTQYFGPGTRLTVL.

J is TRBJ1-1 and V is TRBV5-6; TRBD1 aligns across 7 bases. With V trimmed by 4 bases and J by 1 base, 7 bases remained unmatched. CDR1 is SGHDT, CDR2 YYEEEE, per germline. There are 15 residues in the CDR3. CDR3 residues: CASSPWTGENTEAFF. The CDR3 DNA sequence: TGTGCCAGCAGCCCGTGGACAGGTGAGAACACTGAAGCTTTCTTT. The whole variable domain, filled in from reference TRBV5-6 and TRBJ1-1, reads DAGVTQSPTHLIKTRGQQVTLRCSPKSGHDTVSWYQQALGQGPQFIFQYYEEEERQRGNFPDRFSGHQFPNYSSELNVNALLLGDSALYLCASSPWTGENTEAFFGQGTRLTVV.

This chain links TRBV6-5 with TRBJ2-1; possible D gene TRBD2, 7 bases. The CDR3 length is 13 residues. Per germline, CDR1 MNHEY and CDR2 SVGAGI. The V gene lost 5 bases and the J gene lost 14 bases, with 19 bases spanning the gap. The CDR3 loop is CASSTPSGGAKFF. CDR3 nucleotides: TGTGCCAGCAGTACGCCTTCTGGGGGGGCGAAGTTCTTC.

The chain joins TRBV27 to TRBJ2-7; TRBD1 matches 8 bases. The germline gives CDR1 MNHEY, CDR2 SMNVEV (reference sequence). This CDR3 is 18 amino acids long. The junction had 16 bases not matched to a gene; V was cut back by 4 bases and J by 2 bases. Here the CDR3 reads CASSSVEIRTGTTYEQYF. The CDR3 DNA is TGTGCCAGCAGTTCTGTTGAAATTAGGACAGGGACAACCTACGAGCAGTACTTC.

V gene TRBV7-6 combines with J gene TRBJ2-7, with TRBD1 identical over 9 bases. The V gene end was trimmed by 0 bases and the J gene end by 2 bases; junction bases not matched to a gene: 8. The CDR3 is 17 residues long. CDR1 and CDR2 (germline): SGHVS, FNYEAQ. This CDR3 reads CASSLAVGTGRTYEQYF. Written as DNA, the CDR3 is TGTGCCAGCAGCTTAGCGGTAGGGACAGGGAGGACCTACGAGCAGTACTTC.

This chain connects TRBV7-3 to TRBJ2-1; TRBD2 might be the D (6 bases). V was trimmed by 5 bases and J by 3 bases, leaving 11 bases between them. The CDR3 extends over 14 amino acids. CDR1 is SGHTA and CDR2 is FQGTGA in the germline V gene. The CDR3 protein is CASSQSGGYNEQFF. The CDR3 DNA reads as TGTGCCAGCAGCCAATCCGGGGGCTACAATGAGCAGTTCTTC.

The count of this clone is one. The chain combines TRBV18 with TRBJ1-5; 7 bases line up with TRBD1. Germline loops: CDR1 KGHSH, CDR2 LQKENI. The trim removed 6 bases at V and 3 bases at J, leaving 11 bases unmatched. The CDR3 consists of 16 residues. The CDR3 nucleotides are TGTGCCAGCTCTCGTCAGGGACAGAGGCTCAATCAGCCCCAGCATTTT. Residues: CASSRQGQRLNQPQHF.

This chain connects TRBV4-1 to TRBJ2-2; D unclear. CDR1 MGHRA and CDR2 YSYEKL come from the germline V gene. The CDR3 runs 15 residues. V was trimmed by 4 bases and J by 0 bases, leaving 9 bases between them. The CDR3 here is CASSRSSTNTGELFF. The CDR3 region has the DNA TGCGCCAGCAGCCGATCCAGTACGAACACCGGGGAGCTGTTTTTT.

The J gene is TRBJ1-4, the V gene TRBV11-2; D not resolved. The CDR3 is 14 amino acids. Germline CDR1 is SGHAT and CDR2 is FQNNGV. V was pared by 2 bases and J by 1 base, with 5 bases between. The CDR3 nucleotides read TGTGCCAGCAGCTTACGGGGAACTAATGAAAAACTGTTTTTT. Its translation: CASSLRGTNEKLFF.

The chain carries TRBV7-8 and TRBJ2-2; 9 bases agree with TRBD2. The CDR3 extends over 15 amino acids. CDR1 is SGHVS, CDR2 FQNEAQ, per germline. The V gene end was trimmed by 3 bases and the J gene end by 7 bases; junction bases not matched to a gene: 6. The CDR3 loop is CASSFRAGGIGELFF. The CDR3 coding sequence is TGTGCCAGCAGCTTCCGAGCGGGGGGAATCGGGGAGCTGTTTTTT. The full variable domain, completed using reference TRBV7-8 and TRBJ2-2, is GAGVSQSPRYKVAKRGQDVALRCDPISGHVSLFWYQQALGQGPEFLTYFQNEAQLDKSGLPSDRFFAERPEGSVSTLKIQRTQQEDSAVYLCASSFRAGGIGELFFGEGSRLTVL.

The chain employs TRBV7-8 and TRBJ2-2, with 7 bases that match TRBD1. V dropped 2 bases and J dropped 2; count of bases not matched to a gene: 5. The V gene's germline CDR1 is SGHVS and CDR2 FQNEAQ. The CDR3 loop spans 16 amino acids. CDR3 sequence: CASSLRGGANTGELFF. The CDR3 DNA reads TGTGCCAGCAGCTTACGAGGGGGCGCTAACACCGGGGAGCTGTTTTTT. Supplemented by reference TRBV7-8 and TRBJ2-2, the full variable domain reads GAGVSQSPRYKVAKRGQDVALRCDPISGHVSLFWYQQALGQGPEFLTYFQNEAQLDKSGLPSDRFFAERPEGSVSTLKIQRTQQEDSAVYLCASSLRGGANTGELFFGEGSRLTVL.

The CDR3 nucleotides are TGTGCCAGTAGTACCATACTGAGCACTGAAGCTTTCTTT. The encoded protein is CASSTILSTEAFF. The V call is TRBV19, the J call TRBJ1-1; no clear D. V was clipped by 4 bases and J by 4 bases, with 10 bases between them. The CDR3 has 13 amino acids. Germline values: CDR1 LNHDA, CDR2 SQIVND (reference sequence).

This clone turned up a few times. The chain joins TRBV5-1 to TRBJ2-1; 9 nucleotides align to TRBD2. V gave up 0 bases and J gave up 3 bases; unmatched junction bases: 10. The CDR3 length is 18 residues. The germline V gene has CDR1 SGHRS and CDR2 YFSETQ. This CDR3 reads CASSLAGLAGTDYNEQFF. CDR3 bases: TGCGCCAGCAGCTTGGCCGGGCTAGCGGGGACCGACTACAATGAGCAGTTCTTC.

This clone was seen once. This sequence joins TRBV6-9 and TRBJ1-6; D is uncertain. Trimming took 1 base from V and 1 from J, leaving 14 bases between them. The CDR3 totals 18 residues. The germline gives CDR1 MNHGY, CDR2 SVAAGI. CDR3 loop: CASSYCLGGWSYNSPLHF. The CDR3 region has the DNA TGTGCCAGCAGTTATTGTCTGGGAGGTTGGTCCTATAATTCACCCCTCCACTTT.

The rearrangement links TRBV7-6 to TRBJ1-5, with D unresolved. Deletions cut 2 bases from V and 2 bases from J, with 10 bases between. This CDR3 spans 15 amino acids. From germline, CDR1 is SGHVS and CDR2 FNYEAQ. DNA of the CDR3: TGTGCCAGCAGCTTACGGGAGGGCGGCAATCAGCCCCAGCATTTT. Translating gives CASSLREGGNQPQHF. Supplemented by reference TRBV7-6 and TRBJ1-5, the full variable domain reads GAGVSQSPRYKVTKRGQDVALRCDPISGHVSLYWYRQALGQGPEFLTYFNYEAQQDKSGLPNDRFSAERPEGSISTLTIQRTEQRDSAMYRCASSLREGGNQPQHFGDGTRLSIL.

The rearrangement uses TRBV19 and TRBJ1-3, with 7 bases matching TRBD1. The trim removed 4 bases at V and 0 bases at J, leaving 6 bases unmatched. This CDR3 comprises 16 residues. CDR1 is LNHDA and CDR2 is SQIVND in the germline V gene (reference sequence). The CDR3 sequence is CASSTTGVVSGNTIYF. The CDR3, as DNA: TGTGCCAGTAGTACCACAGGGGTAGTCTCTGGAAACACCATATATTTT.

The chain combines TRBV4-2 with TRBJ1-5, with D possibly matching TRBD1 (6 bases). Per the germline V gene, CDR1 is LGHNA and CDR2 is YNFKEQ. This CDR3 is 14 amino acids long. V lost 4 bases to trimming and J lost 5 bases, with 12 bases between them. The CDR3 bases are TGTGCCAGCAGCCCCCCAGGGGAAGATCAGCCCCAGCATTTT. Its translation: CASSPPGEDQPQHF.

This chain links TRBV4-1 with TRBJ2-1; D gene unclear. Per the germline V gene, CDR1 is MGHRA and CDR2 is YSYEKL. Trimming took 3 bases from V and 0 from J, leaving 12 bases between them. CDR3 length equals 16 residues. The CDR3, as DNA: TGCGCCAGCAGCCAGATCGACTTGATCTCCTACAATGAGCAGTTCTTC. As protein: CASSQIDLISYNEQFF.

The chain is built from TRBV7-3 and TRBJ1-1; 7 bases agree with TRBD1. CDR3 length: 17 amino acids. With 4 bases clipped from V and 1 base from J, the junction kept 12 bases outside the gene matches. Germline CDR1 is SGHTA and CDR2 is FQGTGA. The CDR3 region has the DNA TGTGCCAGCAGCTCCCGACAGGGTCCGTCCTCGAACACTGAAGCTTTCTTT. Amino acids: CASSSRQGPSSNTEAFF. The full variable domain, rest sourced from reference TRBV7-3 and TRBJ1-1, is GAGVSQTPSNKVTEKGKYVELRCDPISGHTALYWYRQSLGQGPEFLIYFQGTGAADDSGLPNDRFFAVRPEGSVSTLKIQRTERGDSAVYLCASSSRQGPSSNTEAFFGQGTRLTVV.

The chain uses TRBV9 and TRBJ2-3, with D perhaps TRBD2 (5 bases). CDR1 and CDR2 from the germline V gene are SGDLS and YYNGEE. Trimming pared 1 base from V and 5 bases from J, leaving 5 bases between. This CDR3 is built from 12 residues. The CDR3 DNA sequence: TGTGCCAGCAGCGTAAGCGGAGATACGCAGTATTTT. Amino acids: CASSVSGDTQYF.

The chain employs TRBV19 and TRBJ2-1; 7 nucleotides line up with TRBD2. The germline CDR1 and CDR2 sequences are LNHDA and SQIVND (reference sequence). The CDR3 extends over 15 amino acids. V was pared by 3 bases and J by 6 bases, with 8 bases of the junction left unmatched. The CDR3 nucleotides read TGTGCCAGTAGTATCTTAGCGGGCACAAGCAATGAGCAGTTCTTC. This sequence encodes CASSILAGTSNEQFF.

The V gene is TRBV30, the J gene TRBJ2-7, with D maybe TRBD1 (6 bases). From germline, CDR1 is GTSNPN and CDR2 SVGIG (reference sequence). V shed 1 base and J shed 6 bases, with 13 bases lying between them. There are 13 residues in the CDR3. The CDR3 bases are TGTGCCTGGAGTGGGGGCAGGGGACGCGAGCAGTACTTC. Translating gives CAWSGGRGREQYF.